These 21 T cell receptor beta chains share one sample of origin, sequenced in a study of blood T cell repertoires in COVID-19. The protocol was immunoSEQ multiplex PCR, while the TCRdb copy is restricted to in-frame clones and leaves out a portion. The repertoire holds about 110,000 clones, with around 88% as singletons. The sequenced material came from peripheral blood. The receptors were sampled from a man aged 50-59 years with active or convalescent COVID-19.

The gene calls are TRBV28 and TRBJ2-2; no clear D. Looked up from germline, CDR1 is MDHEN and CDR2 is SYDVKM. The CDR3 has 13 amino acids. V was trimmed by 7 bases and J by 5 bases, leaving 11 bases between them. The chain's CDR3 is CASISGHTGELFF. Here the CDR3 DNA reads TGTGCCAGCATATCTGGGCATACCGGGGAGCTGTTTTTT.

The V call is TRBV19, the J call TRBJ2-7; TRBD2 matches 8 bases. CDR3 length: 14 residues. Trimming cost V 4 bases and J 3 bases; bases outside gene matches: 5. Germline lookup yields CDR1 LNHDA and CDR2 SQIVND (reference sequence). In nucleotides, the CDR3 is TGTGCCAGTAGTAGGCGGGGGGATGTCTACGAGCAGTACTTC. Translating gives CASSRRGDVYEQYF.

The chain carries TRBV18 and TRBJ2-7, with 13 bases fitting TRBD2. The V segment lost 2 bases and the J segment 4 bases; nucleotides outside the gene matches: 14. The germline CDR1 and CDR2 sequences are KGHSH and LQKENI. This CDR3 comprises 19 residues. Here the CDR3 reads CASSPGQGRTSGSSYEQYF. The CDR3 DNA sequence: TGTGCCAGCTCACCAGGACAGGGACGGACTAGCGGGAGTTCGTACGAGCAGTACTTC. Filled out from reference TRBV18 and TRBJ2-7, the complete variable domain reads NAGVMQNPRHLVRRRGQEARLRCSPMKGHSHVYWYRQLPEEGLKFMVYLQKENIIDESGMPKERFSAEFPKEGPSILRIQQVVRGDSAAYFCASSPGQGRTSGSSYEQYFGPGTRLTVT.

This clone appeared a few times. The V gene is TRBV5-6, the J gene TRBJ2-2; TRBD2 matches 11 bases. Germline V gene sequence: CDR1 SGHDT, CDR2 YYEEEE. Germline trimming cut 5 bases from V and 4 bases from J; bases unmatched to any gene: 7. The CDR3 covers 16 residues. The CDR3 region has the DNA TGTGCCAGCAGTTTCAAGACTAGCGGGGTCACCGGGGAGCTGTTTTTT. Residues: CASSFKTSGVTGELFF.

V is TRBV29-1 and J is TRBJ2-1; D may be TRBD2 (6 bases). The CDR3 contains 13 residues. Trimming stripped 6 bases from V and 4 bases from J, with 13 bases between. Germline-derived CDR1 and CDR2 are SQVTM and ANQGSEA. The CDR3 coding sequence is TGCAGCGTGACTAGGACCTCTTACAATGAGCAGTTCTTC. Its translation is CSVTRTSYNEQFF.

This chain joins TRBV28 and TRBJ1-2, with 7 positions matching TRBD1. V lost 5 bases to trimming and J lost 12 bases; unmatched junction nucleotides: 12. CDR3 length: 13 amino acids. From germline, CDR1 is MDHEN and CDR2 SYDVKM. This CDR3 is CASSRRDRSLDTF. The CDR3, as DNA: TGTGCCAGCAGTCGCCGGGACAGATCACTTGACACCTTC.

CDR3: CAWNPGIRSYEQYF. The CDR3, as DNA: TGTGCCTGGAACCCAGGGATTAGGTCCTACGAGCAGTACTTC. J is TRBJ2-7 and V is TRBV30, with D possibly TRBD1 on 5 matching bases. V shed 4 bases and J shed 1 base, with 14 bases lying between them. The CDR3 has 14 residues. The germline CDR1 and CDR2 sequences are GTSNPN and SVGIG (reference sequence).

The rearrangement uses TRBV9 and TRBJ1-4, with 9 bases matching TRBD1. From germline, CDR1 is SGDLS and CDR2 YYNGEE. CDR3 size: 17 residues. Trimming removed 3 bases from V and 3 bases from J; junction bases left unmatched: 9. The CDR3 loop is CASSAWDRASANEKLFF. CDR3 nucleotides: TGTGCCAGCAGCGCTTGGGACAGGGCATCGGCTAATGAAAAACTGTTTTTT.

This clone turned up a few times. The chain employs TRBV28 and TRBJ1-1; no clear D gene. CDR1 MDHEN and CDR2 SYDVKM come from the germline V gene. The V end was cut by 5 bases, the J end by 6 bases, with 10 bases between. The CDR3 contains 12 residues. The CDR3: CASSLRRSEAFF. The CDR3 DNA is TGTGCCAGCAGTCTACGGCGGTCTGAAGCTTTCTTT.

V usage is TRBV7-2 and J usage is TRBJ1-2; possibly TRBD1 for D (5 bases). The CDR3 length is 15 residues. Germline lookup yields CDR1 SGHTA and CDR2 FQGNSA. V was cut by 4 bases and J by 8 bases, with 20 bases left in between. As DNA, the CDR3 is TGTGCCAGCAGCTCCCAAAGTGCGGGGGACGGCGGCTACACCTTC. This translates into CASSSQSAGDGGYTF.

The gene calls are TRBV18 and TRBJ2-3, with TRBD2 matching 9 bases. V dropped 1 base and J dropped 4; count of bases not matched to a gene: 6. The germline V gene encodes CDR1 KGHSH and CDR2 LQKENI. The CDR3 extends over 16 amino acids. CDR3 residues: CASSPLAGADSDTQYF. DNA for the CDR3: TGTGCCAGCTCACCACTAGCGGGAGCTGATTCAGATACGCAGTATTTT.

This sequence joins TRBV19 and TRBJ2-1; TRBD2 might be the D (5 bases). The CDR3 loop spans 14 amino acids. Trimming pared 9 bases from V and 4 bases from J, leaving 16 bases between. Germline V gene data show CDR1 as LNHDA and CDR2 as SQIVND (reference sequence). CDR3 sequence reads: CASHAGISYNEQFF. The CDR3 coding sequence is TGTGCCAGCCACGCCGGGATCTCTTACAATGAGCAGTTCTTC. Full variable domain (rest looked up from reference TRBV19 and TRBJ2-1): DGGITQSPKYLFRKEGQNVTLSCEQNLNHDAMYWYRQDPGQGLRLIYYSQIVNDFQKGDIAEGYSVSREKKESFPLTVTSAQKNPTAFYLCASHAGISYNEQFFGPGTRLTVL.

The chain has TRBV18 and TRBJ1-1; a weak D match, TRBD1 (5 bases). The V end was cut by 2 bases, the J end by 10 bases, with 11 bases between. This CDR3 is 12 amino acids long. Germline CDR1 is KGHSH and CDR2 is LQKENI. The CDR3 DNA reads TGTGCCAGCTCACCAGCAAGTAGGGGAGCTTTCTTT. It specifies CASSPASRGAFF.

The rearrangement links TRBV27 to TRBJ2-3; 7 bases match TRBD2. V dropped 5 bases and J dropped 0; count of bases not matched to a gene: 8. This CDR3 region has 16 residues. The germline CDR1 and CDR2 sequences are MNHEY and SMNVEV (reference sequence). CDR3 DNA: TGTGCCAGCAGTGACCGAACTAGCGCCAGCACAGATACGCAGTATTTT. The encoded protein is CASSDRTSASTDTQYF.

The chain uses TRBV19 and TRBJ2-1; TRBD2 matches at 9 bases. Germline CDR1 and CDR2: LNHDA and SQIVND (reference sequence). The CDR3 sequence is 16 residues long. Trimming cost V 4 bases and J 2 bases; bases outside gene matches: 6. This chain's CDR3 is CASSRRLAGTYNEQFF. CDR3 nucleotide sequence: TGTGCCAGTAGTAGGCGGCTAGCGGGGACCTACAATGAGCAGTTCTTC.

V usage is TRBV6-5 and J usage is TRBJ1-6; 8 bases are a match to TRBD1. CDR3 length: 15 residues. Germline V gene sequence: CDR1 MNHEY, CDR2 SVGAGI. V trimming: 2 bases; J trimming: 7 bases; junction bases outside the gene matches: 4. CDR3 residues: CASSYRTGSNSPLHF. The CDR3 DNA sequence: TGTGCCAGCAGTTACCGGACAGGGTCGAATTCACCCCTCCACTTT.

This chain uses TRBV6-5 with TRBJ2-3; TRBD1 might be the D (6 bases). Germline V gives CDR1 MNHEY, CDR2 SVGAGI. The length of the CDR3 is 15 residues. V was clipped by 2 bases and J by 3 bases, with 12 bases between them. The CDR3 nucleotides read TGTGCCAGCAGTTACGCACAGGGCGGGACAGATACGCAGTATTTT. Translating gives CASSYAQGGTDTQYF.

This clone was detected only once. The genes are TRBV29-1 and TRBJ2-3; TRBD1 matches 10 bases. CDR3 length: 14 residues. The V gene's germline CDR1 is SQVTM and CDR2 ANQGSEA. V lost 4 bases to trimming and J lost 3 bases; unmatched junction nucleotides: 4. The CDR3 is CSVVKGQGTDTQYF. The CDR3 nucleotides are TGCAGCGTTGTAAAGGGACAGGGGACAGATACGCAGTATTTT.

V gene TRBV6-1 combines with J gene TRBJ2-5, with D tentatively TRBD1 (6 bases). Germline CDR1 MNHNS, CDR2 SASEGT. The V and J ends lost 2 bases and 2 bases respectively, with 12 bases between them. CDR3 size: 15 residues. The CDR3 DNA reads as TGTGCCAGCAGTGAACCAGGGGCTGCTCAAGAGACCCAGTACTTC. Amino acids: CASSEPGAAQETQYF.

Here the CDR3 reads CAIKISGQYNEQFF. CDR3 coding DNA: TGTGCCATCAAAATATCGGGACAGTACAATGAGCAGTTCTTC. V usage is TRBV10-3 and J usage is TRBJ2-1, with 7 bases aligning to TRBD1. Losses at the gene ends were 7 bases for V and 4 bases for J; bases not matched to a gene: 7. This CDR3 is 14 amino acids long. Germline-derived CDR1 and CDR2 are ENHRY and SYGVKD.

This clone was detected only once. The chain couples TRBV7-8 to TRBJ1-2; D remains unclear. The germline V gene has CDR1 SGHVS and CDR2 FQNEAQ. V was pared by 5 bases and J by 0 bases, with 13 bases between. This CDR3 contains 15 residues. The CDR3, as DNA: TGTGCCAGCAGCGAGGAGGCAGGACCTAACTATGGCTACACCTTC. It yields the protein CASSEEAGPNYGYTF.